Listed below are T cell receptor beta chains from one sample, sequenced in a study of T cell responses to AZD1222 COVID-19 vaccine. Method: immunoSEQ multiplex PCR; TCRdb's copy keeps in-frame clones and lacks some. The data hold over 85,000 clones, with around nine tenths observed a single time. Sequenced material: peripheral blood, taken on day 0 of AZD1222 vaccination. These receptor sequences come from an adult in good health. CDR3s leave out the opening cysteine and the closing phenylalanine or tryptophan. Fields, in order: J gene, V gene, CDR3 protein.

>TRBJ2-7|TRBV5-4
ASSLVGYEQY
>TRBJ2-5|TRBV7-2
ASSRDRGVGETQY
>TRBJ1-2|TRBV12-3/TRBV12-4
ASSLGQDGYT
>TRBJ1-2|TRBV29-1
SVEVDLRGGGYT
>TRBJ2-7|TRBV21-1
ASSKVGKGYEQY
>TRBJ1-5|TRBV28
ASSGQPQH
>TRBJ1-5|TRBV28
AARGVGAVQPQH
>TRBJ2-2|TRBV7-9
ASSLYGTGVSTGELF
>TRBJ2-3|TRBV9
ASSVSLAGGQGGQY
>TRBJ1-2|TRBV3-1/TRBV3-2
ASSQGAGGYT
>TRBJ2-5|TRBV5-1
ASSLGQDQETQY
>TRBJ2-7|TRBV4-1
ASSLGGGRSSYEQY
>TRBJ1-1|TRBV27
ASSFNDRPEAF
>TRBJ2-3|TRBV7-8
ASSLAQGSTDTQY
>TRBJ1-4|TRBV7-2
ASSLVWGTNEKLF
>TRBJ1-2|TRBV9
ASSVVQGNGYT
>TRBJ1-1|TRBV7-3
ASSLDLNTEAF
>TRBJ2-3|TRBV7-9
ASSPQRGQQDTQY
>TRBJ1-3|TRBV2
ASSEGTGGSGNTIY
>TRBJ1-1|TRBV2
AVIGTEAF
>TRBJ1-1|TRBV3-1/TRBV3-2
ASSQGINTEAF
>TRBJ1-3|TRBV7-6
ASSLGQGRAGNTIY
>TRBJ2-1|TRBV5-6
ASSPLAGVAEQF
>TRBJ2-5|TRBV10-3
ATRVGTEEIQY
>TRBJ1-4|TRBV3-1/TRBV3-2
ASSPPTAPAEKLF
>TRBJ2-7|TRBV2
ASSPLTYEQY